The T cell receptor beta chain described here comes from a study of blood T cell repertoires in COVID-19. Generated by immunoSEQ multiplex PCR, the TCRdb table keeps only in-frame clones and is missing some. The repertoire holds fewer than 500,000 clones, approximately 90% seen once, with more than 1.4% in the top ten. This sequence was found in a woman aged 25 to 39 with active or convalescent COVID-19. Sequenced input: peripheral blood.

The CDR3 DNA is TGTGCCAGCAGCGAAACCGCTAGCTCCTACGAGCAGTACTTC. Its translation is CASSETASSYEQYF. The rearrangement links TRBV11-1 to TRBJ2-7; D is undetermined. Per germline, CDR1 SGHAT and CDR2 FQDESV (reference sequence). The CDR3 is 14 amino acids. Between the trimmed V and J ends, which lost 5 bases and 0 bases, there was a span of 11 bases.